This T cell receptor (beta chain) was documented in a study of radiation and T cells in renal cell carcinoma. General observations from the study: Top tumor clonotypes rose in blood 2 weeks post-radiation, then contracted. Baseline intratumoral clonotype presence is unknown without pretreatment biopsies.

Some clones are missing from TCRdb's copy, which holds only in-frame ones; the method was immunoSEQ multiplex PCR. Of more than 150,000 clones in the sample, roughly 90% were seen once. This clone was seen a single time. Its antigen is not known. The CDR3 is made up of 16 amino acids. The germline V and J ends were trimmed by 4 bases and 4 bases, with 19 bases remaining between them. Per the germline V gene, CDR1 is LGHNA and CDR2 is YSLEER. Time point noted: blood 2 weeks post-SBRT. Treatment in this sample: 15 Gy SBRT to primary tumor, nephrectomy 4 weeks later. Serial blood draws occurred at baseline and 2 and 4 weeks post-SBRT.

The V gene is TRBV4-3, the J gene TRBJ1-2; D may be TRBD1 (5 bases). The source is a woman aged 50 to 60 with renal cell carcinoma. The material was blood, obtained from a patient whose treatment included radiotherapy and nephrectomy. This CDR3 reads CASSLLSRGGSYGYTF. The CDR3 DNA is TGCGCCAGCAGCCTTCTGAGTCGTGGGGGGAGCTATGGCTACACCTTC.